The entry below describes one TCR beta chain. No antigen is known for it. The entry originates in a study of shared clonotypes between healthy human individuals. Study background: Per donor, CD8 memory used one plate, CD8 naive used two, CD4 memory used three and CD4 naive used three. Broader study findings: Generally, naive subsets came out with larger estimated richness than memory subsets.

The assay was run at deep level. Sequenced by immunoSEQ multiplex PCR; TCRdb stores in-frame clones only, minus some. The sample lists roughly 760,000 clones; over 65% were seen once. There are 12 residues in the CDR3. Trimming cost V 7 bases and J 1 base, with 5 bases left between them. Germline CDR1 reads MDHEN; CDR2 reads SYDVKM. The gene calls are TRBV28 and TRBJ2-4, with D hard to call. This clonotype was sampled from a woman aged 25 to 45 in good health. The sample was memory CD4+ T cells sorted from blood. The subset is: CD45RA-negative fraction. CDR3 loop: CASTTAKNIQYF. The CDR3 nucleotides are TGTGCCAGCACCACGGCCAAAAACATTCAGTACTTC.